The 16 T cell receptor beta chains reported below all come from one sample, sequenced in a study of CD8 T cells in Susac syndrome. RNA, at about 0.5 to 1 ug, was reverse transcribed with random hexamers. TCRdb called the immunoSEQ multiplex PCR reads again in MiXCR, with one record for every CDR3 protein. Found here are 150,000 to 200,000 distinct CDR3 sequences, over 85% of them singletons; the top ten hold about 0.14%. Sequenced input: CD4+ T cells from PBMCs. Every receptor here comes from a human donor in good health.

Only a few counts were recorded for this clonotype. The J gene is TRBJ1-5, the V gene TRBV28; D may be TRBD1 (6 bases). The CDR3 spans 13 residues. Trimming shortened V by 3 bases and J by 5 bases, and 8 bases separated the two germline ends. The germline V gene encodes CDR1 MDHEN and CDR2 SYDVKM. In DNA, the CDR3 is TGTGCCAGCAGTTTCAGGGGAGATCAGCCCCAGCATTTT. Protein product: CASSFRGDQPQHF.

The rearrangement joins TRBV20-1 to TRBJ2-2, with D possibly being TRBD1 (5 bases). With 4 bases removed from V and 5 bases from J, the gap between germline ends came to 8 bases. This CDR3 spans 12 amino acids. The germline V gene has CDR1 DFQATT and CDR2 SNEGSKA (reference sequence). The CDR3 protein is CSATQGTGELFF. The CDR3 DNA reads TGCAGTGCTACCCAGGGAACCGGGGAGCTGTTTTTT.

This sequence joins TRBV29-1 and TRBJ2-2, with D perhaps matching TRBD2 (6 bases). The CDR3 loop spans 12 amino acids. Germline V gene lookup returns CDR1 SQVTM and CDR2 ANQGSEA. V lost 4 bases, J lost 6 bases, and 9 bases lay in between. The CDR3 protein is CSVGPGAGELFF. The CDR3, as DNA: TGCAGCGTTGGGCCGGGGGCCGGGGAGCTGTTTTTT.

This clonotype has more than one count but fewer than ten. The rearrangement joins TRBV2 to TRBJ2-7; D is ambiguous. Trimming stripped 4 bases from V and 3 bases from J, with 7 bases between. CDR1 and CDR2 from the germline V gene are SNHLY and FYNNEI. CDR3 length: 12 amino acids. As DNA, the CDR3 is TGTGCCAGCAGTGTGGGCGGCTACGAGCAGTACTTC. Its translation: CASSVGGYEQYF.

The rearrangement uses TRBV12-3 or TRBV12-4 and TRBJ2-5; no definite D call. The CDR3 runs to 13 residues. Deletions cut 3 bases from V and 2 bases from J, with 7 bases between. The CDR3 protein is CASSFNSQETQYF. The CDR3 DNA reads TGTGCCAGCAGTTTTAACTCGCAAGAGACCCAGTACTTC.

This rearrangement joins TRBV4-2 to TRBJ2-7, with a weak D call TRBD1 (6 bases). Germline V gene sequence: CDR1 LGHNA, CDR2 YNFKEQ. The ends were cut back, 3 bases at V and 1 base at J, with 10 bases in the middle. The CDR3 is 14 residues long. The DNA for the CDR3 is TGTGCCAGCAGCCAGTCTGGACAGTCCTACGAGCAGTACTTC. Translated, it gives CASSQSGQSYEQYF.

The chain combines TRBV30 with TRBJ1-1; maybe TRBD1 (5 bases). Per germline, CDR1 GTSNPN and CDR2 SVGIG (reference sequence). This CDR3 has 11 residues. The V end was cut by 3 bases, the J end by 7 bases, with 9 bases between. CDR3 sequence reads: CAWSTGGEAFF. As DNA, the CDR3 is TGTGCCTGGAGCACCGGGGGTGAAGCTTTCTTT.

The V call is TRBV29-1, the J call TRBJ1-1; D is unclear. The CDR3 is 13 residues long. V dropped 7 bases and J dropped 1 base, with 13 bases sitting between them. CDR1 and CDR2 (germline): SQVTM, ANQGSEA. The CDR3 sequence is CSAGQLENTEAFF. For the CDR3, the DNA is TGCAGCGCCGGGCAGTTAGAGAACACTGAAGCTTTCTTT.

This clonotype was seen once. The J gene is TRBJ1-2, the V gene TRBV29-1; no firm D call. The germline CDR1 and CDR2 sequences are SQVTM and ANQGSEA. The CDR3 has 14 amino acids. With 6 bases removed from V and 4 bases from J, the gap between germline ends came to 18 bases. This chain's CDR3 is CSVLVHPGLYGYTF. For the CDR3, the DNA is TGCAGCGTCCTTGTCCATCCTGGGCTCTATGGCTACACCTTC.

The rearrangement links TRBV3-1 to TRBJ2-7, with 7 bases matching TRBD1. This CDR3 contains 13 residues. Looked up from germline, CDR1 is LGHDT and CDR2 is YNNKEL (reference sequence). With V trimmed by 11 bases and J by 0 bases, 7 bases remained unmatched. This CDR3 is CACRDRASYEQYF. The CDR3 DNA is TGTGCCTGTCGAGACAGGGCCTCCTACGAGCAGTACTTC.

The J gene is TRBJ2-3, the V gene TRBV12-5; the D is unclear. Trimming took 0 bases from V and 9 from J, leaving 19 bases between them. CDR3 size: 16 residues. Germline V gene data show CDR1 as LGHNT and CDR2 as FRNRAP. The CDR3 region has the DNA TGTGCTAGTGGTTTGGTACTGGCTTCTCGGTCGGCCACGCAGTATTTT. Amino acid sequence: CASGLVLASRSATQYF.

The V gene is TRBV2, the J gene TRBJ2-3; maybe TRBD2 (7 bases). The ends were cut back, 3 bases at V and 4 bases at J, with 11 bases in the middle. Germline values: CDR1 SNHLY, CDR2 FYNNEI. CDR3 size: 14 residues. CDR3 in amino acids: CASSEGGRSDTQYF. The CDR3 DNA reads TGTGCCAGCAGTGAGGGGGGGCGGTCAGATACGCAGTATTTT.

In DNA, the CDR3 is TGTGCCTGGAGTGTGTGGGGGGGCAATCAGCCCCAGCATTTT. Protein sequence: CAWSVWGGNQPQHF. V and J are TRBV30 and TRBJ1-5, with a possible D match to TRBD1 (5 bases). The CDR3 sequence is 14 residues long. The germline CDR1 and CDR2 sequences are GTSNPN and SVGIG (reference sequence). The V end lost 0 bases, the J end lost 2 bases, and 8 bases lay between the germline ends.

This chain connects TRBV28 to TRBJ1-2; D is undetermined. Per germline, CDR1 MDHEN and CDR2 SYDVKM. CDR3 length: 11 amino acids. The germline V and J ends were trimmed by 6 bases and 7 bases, with 9 bases remaining between them. CDR3 coding DNA: TGTGCCAGCAGAAAGGGAGGTGGCTACACCTTC. This translates into CASRKGGGYTF.

The chain couples TRBV2 to TRBJ2-2, with 9 positions matching TRBD1. With 6 bases clipped from V and 4 bases from J, the junction kept 6 bases outside the gene matches. This CDR3 is built from 15 residues. Germline V CDR1 and CDR2: SNHLY, FYNNEI. The CDR3 region has the DNA TGTGCCAGCAGCAAACAGGGGGCGGGCACCGGGGAGCTGTTTTTT. This translates into CASSKQGAGTGELFF.

V gene TRBV5-1 combines with J gene TRBJ2-7; D gene ambiguous. Trimming left V 2 bases short and J 5 bases short, with 8 bases between. The germline V gene has CDR1 SGHRS and CDR2 YFSETQ. This CDR3 contains 12 residues. The CDR3 coding sequence is TGCGCCAGCAGCTTAGGTTACCACGAGCAGTACTTC. Amino acid sequence: CASSLGYHEQYF.